These 3 T cell receptor beta chains came from one sample sequenced in a study of blood T cell repertoires in COVID-19. Sequencing used immunoSEQ multiplex PCR; TCRdb keeps in-frame clones, though not all of them. Seen here are some 300,000 clones, around nine tenths observed once, and the top ten hold 1.3%. Sequenced input: peripheral blood. Receptors were obtained from a man between 65 and 79 years old with acute or convalescent COVID-19.

This chain links TRBV28 with TRBJ1-5; weak D call: TRBD1 (5 bases). CDR3 length equals 16 residues. The germline V and J ends were trimmed by 4 bases and 7 bases, with 20 bases remaining between them. Germline values: CDR1 MDHEN, CDR2 SYDVKM. Here the CDR3 DNA reads TGTGCCAGCAGTTCCTTTATGGGGGGGAGATGGCAGCCCCAGCATTTT. It yields the protein CASSSFMGGRWQPQHF.

A note on this clone: A junction boundary mismatches the germline segment, possibly from a read error. V and J are TRBV18 and TRBJ2-3, with TRBD1 as a possible D gene (6 bases). In germline, CDR1 is KGHSH, CDR2 LQKENI. This CDR3 has 12 amino acids. The CDR3 nucleotides read TGTGCCAGCTCACCTCGACAGGACTCCTTAATATTT. It codes for CASSPRQDSLIF.

The chain links TRBV5-4 to TRBJ1-1, with D hard to call. V lost 1 base to trimming and J lost 3 bases, with 7 bases between them. CDR1 and CDR2 (germline): SGHNT, YYREEE (reference sequence). The CDR3 has 13 amino acids. The CDR3 spells CASSLLGYTEAFF. The CDR3 DNA follows: TGTGCCAGCAGCTTGCTGGGCTACACTGAAGCTTTCTTT.